This paragraph covers one TCR beta chain sequence. The CDR3 loop spans 11 amino acids. Trimming took 5 bases from V and 13 from J, leaving 12 bases between them. The data were taken from a study of blood T cell repertoires in COVID-19. Study overall: The study drew acute and convalescent COVID-19 samples from the United States, Italy and Spain. Sample material is recorded as cDNA or gDNA derived from T cells, B-cell-depleted T cells, or PBMCs.

How the authors handled the data: Nucleated cell number was recorded as an estimate derived from reference gene primer amplification. The assay was immunoSEQ multiplex PCR, and TCRdb's table has in-frame clones only and misses some. The DNA gave D and trimming, while V, J and clone size come from that table. Of some 240,000 clones detected, 75% to 90% appear once; the ten largest clones hold about 4.6%. What was sequenced was peripheral blood. The chain links TRBV12-3 or TRBV12-4 to TRBJ2-1; TRBD2 might be the D (6 bases). The sequence derives from a woman between 40 and 50 years old who had recovered from COVID-19. As DNA, the CDR3 is TGTGCCAGCAGTGCCGGGACTGGACAGTTCTTC. Its translation: CASSAGTGQFF.